These 11 T cell receptor beta chains originate from one sample sequenced in a study of blood T cell repertoires in COVID-19. TCRdb's copy holds only in-frame clones and misses some; the assay was immunoSEQ multiplex PCR. The data show approximately 75,000 clones, with roughly 80% seen just once and 6.5% to 7.5% held by the top ten. The sequencing sample was made of peripheral blood. Source of these receptors: a man aged 30 to 45 with COVID-19, enrolled during active disease.

Relative to its sample, this clone is medium-sized (0.01 to 0.1%). This sequence joins TRBV14 and TRBJ1-2; D might be TRBD1 (5 bases). V lost 0 bases, J lost 2 bases, and 10 bases lay in between. This CDR3 region has 15 residues. Looked up from germline, CDR1 is SGHDN and CDR2 is FVKESK. The CDR3 loop reads CASSQERQGNYGYTF. The CDR3 DNA follows: TGTGCCAGCAGCCAAGAGCGGCAGGGCAACTATGGCTACACCTTC.

The rearrangement links TRBV24-1 to TRBJ2-5; no clear D. The CDR3 totals 13 residues. CDR1 KGHDR and CDR2 SFDVKD come from the germline V gene. Trimming shortened V by 4 bases and J by 5 bases, and 10 bases separated the two germline ends. As DNA, the CDR3 is TGTGCCACCAGTGACCCTGCCGGGGAGACCCAGTACTTC. This translates into CATSDPAGETQYF.

The chain couples TRBV6-5 to TRBJ2-4; a possible D gene is TRBD2 (6 bases). Trimming removed 5 bases from V and 3 bases from J, with 11 bases in between. The length of the CDR3 is 14 residues. Germline loops: CDR1 MNHEY, CDR2 SVGAGI. The chain's CDR3 is CASSPGTLKNIQYF. The DNA for the CDR3 is TGTGCCAGCAGTCCCGGGACTCTCAAAAACATTCAGTACTTC.

The J gene is TRBJ2-7, the V gene TRBV5-6; the match to TRBD2 covers 11 bases. The germline V gene has CDR1 SGHDT and CDR2 YYEEEE. J gave up 3 bases and V 4 bases, and 3 bases lay outside the gene matches. The CDR3 is made up of 14 amino acids. In DNA, the CDR3 is TGTGCCAGCAGCACGACTAGCGGGAACTACGAGCAGTACTTC. Amino acid sequence: CASSTTSGNYEQYF.

In nucleotides, the CDR3 is TGTGCCAGCAGTACTGACAGGGGAGCTTTCTTT. Its protein product is CASSTDRGAFF. The chain carries TRBV6-2 or TRBV6-3 and TRBJ1-1, with 8 bases that match TRBD1. The junction had 3 bases not matched to a gene; V was cut back by 5 bases and J by 10 bases. This CDR3 region has 11 residues. Looked up from germline, CDR1 is MNHEY and CDR2 is SVGEGT.

The genes are TRBV6-2 or TRBV6-3 and TRBJ1-5; D call uncertain. The CDR3 consists of 12 residues. V was shortened by 4 bases and J by 6 bases, with 7 bases between the two germline ends. The germline CDR1 and CDR2 sequences are MNHEY and SVGEGT. This CDR3 is CASSLAVQPQHF. CDR3 bases: TGTGCCAGCAGTTTGGCAGTTCAGCCCCAGCATTTT.

The rearrangement joins TRBV5-1 to TRBJ1-4, with D hard to call. Germline V gene lookup returns CDR1 SGHRS and CDR2 YFSETQ. The CDR3 extends over 16 amino acids. V was shortened by 0 bases and J by 4 bases, with 13 bases between the two germline ends. CDR3 DNA: TGCGCCAGCAGCTTGGGCCCGCGGGAAATTAATGAAAAACTGTTTTTT. This codes for CASSLGPREINEKLFF.

The gene calls are TRBV18 and TRBJ2-1; 8 bases map to TRBD2. The CDR3 has 12 amino acids. Germline V gene lookup returns CDR1 KGHSH and CDR2 LQKENI. V gave up 9 bases and J gave up 8 bases; unmatched junction bases: 6. CDR3 in amino acids: CASSGTRDEQFF. In DNA form, the CDR3 reads TGTGCCAGTTCCGGGACTAGAGATGAGCAGTTCTTC.

The chain is built from TRBV4-3 and TRBJ2-2; D is possibly TRBD2 (7 bases). This CDR3 is 16 amino acids long. Trimming stripped 3 bases from V and 4 bases from J, with 15 bases between. CDR1 is LGHNA and CDR2 is YSLEER in the germline V gene. CDR3 protein: CASSQASRGGTGELFF. The CDR3 DNA reads TGCGCCAGCAGCCAGGCCTCGAGGGGGGGCACCGGGGAGCTGTTTTTT.

The rearrangement uses TRBV28 and TRBJ1-5; D may be TRBD1 (6 bases). The length of the CDR3 is 14 residues. CDR1 is MDHEN and CDR2 is SYDVKM in the germline V gene. The V gene lost 2 bases and the J gene lost 4 bases, with 9 bases spanning the gap. CDR3 nucleotides: TGTGCCAGCAGTTTACGGACAGCGAATCAGCCCCAGCATTTT. Translation gives CASSLRTANQPQHF. The full variable domain, rest sourced from reference TRBV28 and TRBJ1-5, is DVKVTQSSRYLVKRTGEKVFLECVQDMDHENMFWYRQDPGLGLRLIYFSYDVKMKEKGDIPEGYSVSREKKERFSLILESASTNQTSMYLCASSLRTANQPQHFGDGTRLSIL.

V and J are TRBV24-1 and TRBJ1-3, with D hard to call. Trimming shortened V by 2 bases and J by 9 bases, and 10 bases separated the two germline ends. This CDR3 region has 13 residues. Germline V CDR1 and CDR2: KGHDR, SFDVKD. CDR3 DNA: TGTGCCACCAGTGATTACACCCGGGGCACCATATATTTT. Translation: CATSDYTRGTIYF.